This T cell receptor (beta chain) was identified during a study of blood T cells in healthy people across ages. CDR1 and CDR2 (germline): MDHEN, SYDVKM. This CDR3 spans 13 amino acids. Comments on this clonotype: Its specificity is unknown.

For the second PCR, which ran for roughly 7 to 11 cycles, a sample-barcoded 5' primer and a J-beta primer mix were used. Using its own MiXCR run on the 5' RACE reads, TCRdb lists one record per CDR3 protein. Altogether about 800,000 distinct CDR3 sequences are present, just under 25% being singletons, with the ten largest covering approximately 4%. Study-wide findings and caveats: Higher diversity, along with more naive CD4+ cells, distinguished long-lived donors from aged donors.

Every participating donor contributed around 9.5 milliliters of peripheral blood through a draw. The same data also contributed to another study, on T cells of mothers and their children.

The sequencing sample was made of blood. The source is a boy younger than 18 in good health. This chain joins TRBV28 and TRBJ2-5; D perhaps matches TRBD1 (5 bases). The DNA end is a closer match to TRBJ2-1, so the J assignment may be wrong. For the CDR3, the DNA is TGTGCCGGCACAGGCACCCGTGACAATGAGCAGTTCTTC. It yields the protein CAGTGTRDNEQFF.